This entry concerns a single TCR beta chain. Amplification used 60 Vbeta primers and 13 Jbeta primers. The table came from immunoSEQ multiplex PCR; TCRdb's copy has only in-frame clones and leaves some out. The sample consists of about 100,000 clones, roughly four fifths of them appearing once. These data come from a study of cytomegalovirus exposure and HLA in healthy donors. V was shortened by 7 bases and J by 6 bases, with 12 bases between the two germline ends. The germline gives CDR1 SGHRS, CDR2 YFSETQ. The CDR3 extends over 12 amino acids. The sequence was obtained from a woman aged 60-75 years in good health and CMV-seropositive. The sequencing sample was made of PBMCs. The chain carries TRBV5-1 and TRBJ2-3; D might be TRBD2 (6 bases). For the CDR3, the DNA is TGCGCCAGCTCCGTCGCGGGGGATACGCAGTATTTT. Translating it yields CASSVAGDTQYF.